This is a list of T cell receptor beta chains from one sample in a study of T cell responses to AZD1222 COVID-19 vaccine. TCRdb's copy holds only in-frame clones and misses some; the assay was immunoSEQ multiplex PCR. There are more than 120,000 clones in the sample; about 91% occur only once, and 9% to 9.5% lies in the top ten. Here the sequenced sample was peripheral blood, taken 28 days after the second AZD1222 dose. Source of these receptors: an adult who received the AZD1222 COVID-19 vaccine. The CDR3 runs from the conserved cysteine through the conserved F or W. A D gene is named only where the DNA matches it firmly. Clone sizes are given selectively: once, few, many, or a class where the clone is expanded.

J	V	size	D	DNA	CDR3
TRBJ1-5	TRBV7-9	-	-	TGTGCCAGCAGCGAAGGGCCGTACCATCAGCCCCAGCATTTT	CASSEGPYHQPQHF
TRBJ1-2	TRBV28	-	-	TGTGCCAGCAGTTTTGGGACCGCGTATGGCTACACCTTC	CASSFGTAYGYTF
TRBJ2-7	TRBV13	-	TRBD2	TGTGCCAGCAGCACACTAGCGCGAGACTACGAGCAGTACTTC	CASSTLARDYEQYF
TRBJ1-2	TRBV7-9	-	-	TGTGCCAGCAGCTTAGAAACAGCGAACTATGGCTACACCTTC	CASSLETANYGYTF
TRBJ1-5	TRBV27	-	TRBD1	TGTGCCAGCAGTTCAGCCGGGACAGGGGCAGGTCAGCCCCAGCATTTT	CASSSAGTGAGQPQHF
TRBJ1-5	TRBV2	-	TRBD1	TGTGCCAGCAGTGTCGGACAGGGGGTGTATCAGCCCCAGCATTTT	CASSVGQGVYQPQHF
TRBJ1-5	TRBV12-3/TRBV12-4	-	-	TGTGCCAGCAGTCGGGATCAGCCCCAGCATTTT	CASSRDQPQHF
TRBJ1-2	TRBV12-3/TRBV12-4	-	-	TGTGCCAGCACCGCCGGGACACCCTATGGCTACACCTTC	CASTAGTPYGYTF
TRBJ1-4	TRBV27	-	TRBD1	TGTGCCAGCAGTTCCACAGGGGGGTCGAATGAAAAACTGTTTTTT	CASSSTGGSNEKLFF
TRBJ1-4	TRBV11-2	-	-	TGTGCCAGCAGCACCACCACTGTGAGGGATGAAAAACTGTTTTTT	CASSTTTVRDEKLFF
TRBJ2-3	TRBV2	-	-	TGTGCCAGCAGTGACCCGGCACTTCCTAGCACAGATACGCAGTATTTT	CASSDPALPSTDTQYF
TRBJ1-3	TRBV7-2	-	-	TGTGCCAGCAGCTTAGATGCCAGTCATGGAAACACCATATATTTT	CASSLDASHGNTIYF
TRBJ2-2	TRBV3-1/TRBV3-2	-	TRBD1	TGTGCCAGCAGCCGTCAGGGGGCAAACACCGGGGAGCTGTTTTTT	CASSRQGANTGELFF
TRBJ1-1	TRBV12-3/TRBV12-4	once	-	TGTGCCAGCCAACAAGGGGGGGACACTGAAGCTTTCTTT	CASQQGGDTEAFF
TRBJ2-4	TRBV3-1/TRBV3-2	once	TRBD1	TGTGCCAGCAGCAAGTCCAGACTCCGGGACAGAACGAACATTCAGTACTTC	CASSKSRLRDRTNIQYF
TRBJ1-5	TRBV4-1	-	-	TGCGCCAGCAGCCAAGAAGCTGGAAGGGATCAGCCCCAGCATTTT	CASSQEAGRDQPQHF
TRBJ2-3	TRBV5-4	few	TRBD1	TGTGCCAGCAGCCAAGACAGGGGGACAGATACGCAGTATTTT	CASSQDRGTDTQYF
TRBJ1-1	TRBV7-2	-	-	TGTGCCAGCAGCTTTTACAGGGCGGATGCTTTCTTT	CASSFYRADAFF
TRBJ1-2	TRBV5-1	-	-	TGCGCCAGCAGCACCGGGGGGGGAGCCTATGGCTACACCTTC	CASSTGGGAYGYTF
TRBJ1-6	TRBV4-1	once	-	TGCGCCAGCAGCCAAGAGGGAGTAGCGGCACCCCTCCACTTT	CASSQEGVAAPLHF
TRBJ2-3	TRBV7-2	once	TRBD1	TGTGCCAGCAGCTTACCCCAGGGGGCCTCCAATACGCAGTATTTT	CASSLPQGASNTQYF
TRBJ1-2	TRBV24-1	-	-	TGTGCCACCAGTGAAGGGGGGATCGAGGGCTACACCTTC	CATSEGGIEGYTF
TRBJ1-3	TRBV5-5	-	TRBD1	TGTGCCAGCAGCCTTAGGGACAGCATCTCTGGAAACACCATATATTTT	CASSLRDSISGNTIYF
TRBJ1-1	TRBV6-5	-	-	TGTGCCAGCAGTTACTCGGCAGGGCTGAACACTGAAGCTTTCTTT	CASSYSAGLNTEAFF
TRBJ2-1	TRBV30	once	-	TGTGCCTGGAGAGGAATGGTCAGTTACAATGAGCAGTTCTTC	CAWRGMVSYNEQFF
TRBJ1-5	TRBV27	-	-	TGTGCCAGCAGTTTATACAGAAATCAGCCCCAGCATTTT	CASSLYRNQPQHF
TRBJ1-5	TRBV4-2	-	-	TGTGCCAGCAGCCAAGACGGGTTGAGCAATCAGCCCCAGCATTTT	CASSQDGLSNQPQHF
TRBJ2-1	TRBV19	-	TRBD2	TGTGCCAGTAGTATAGCGAGCGGGGGGGACTGGTCCTACAATGAGCAGTTCTTC	CASSIASGGDWSYNEQFF
TRBJ2-5	TRBV7-2	-	-	TGTGCCAGCAGCCACGAGGGTTACGAGACCCAGTACTTC	CASSHEGYETQYF
TRBJ1-5	TRBV11-3	-	-	TGTGCCAGCCCCAAACGGCCCATGTGGCCCCAGCATTTT	CASPKRPMWPQHF
TRBJ1-3	TRBV7-2	-	TRBD1	TGTGCCAGCAGTTCGGGACAGTACTCTGGAAACACCATATATTTT	CASSSGQYSGNTIYF
TRBJ2-7	TRBV19	-	-	TGTGCCAGTAGTATGGTGGTTTCCTACTCCTACGAGCAGTACTTC	CASSMVVSYSYEQYF
TRBJ1-2	TRBV15	-	TRBD1	TGTGCCACCAGCATACGGGACAGACCATATGGCTACACCTTC	CATSIRDRPYGYTF
TRBJ2-2	TRBV4-1	-	-	TGCGCCAGCAGCCAAAGAGGTGGGGCCGGGGAGCTGTTTTTT	CASSQRGGAGELFF
TRBJ2-2	TRBV5-1	-	TRBD1	TGCGCCAGCTTCGGACAGGCGACCACCGGGGAGCTGTTTTTT	CASFGQATTGELFF
TRBJ2-7	TRBV7-9	-	TRBD2	TGTGCCAGCAGCCCGAGCGGGACCTCCTACGAGCAGTACTTC	CASSPSGTSYEQYF
TRBJ1-2	TRBV19	few	-	TGTGCCAGTACCCTAACATCTGAGGGCCCCTATGGCTACACCTTC	CASTLTSEGPYGYTF
TRBJ1-2	TRBV27	-	-	TGTGCCAGCAGTACCGGACGGACCTATGGCTACACCTTC	CASSTGRTYGYTF
TRBJ1-4	TRBV10-2	-	-	TGCGCCAGCAGTAACGGACCGGAGAATGAAAAACTGTTTTTT	CASSNGPENEKLFF
TRBJ1-5	TRBV7-2	-	-	TGTGCCAGCAGCTTAGGTTGGGGTCAGCCCCAGCATTTT	CASSLGWGQPQHF
TRBJ1-2	TRBV10-3	once	-	TGTGCCATCAGTGAGTCGGGGGCAGACTATGGCTACACCTTC	CAISESGADYGYTF
TRBJ2-5	TRBV27	once	-	TGTGCCAGCAGTTTTGGGCTGGGAGAGACCCAGTACTTC	CASSFGLGETQYF
TRBJ1-2	TRBV12-3/TRBV12-4	once	-	TGTGCCAGCAGACCGTTCGACAGCGTTTCCTACACCTTC	CASRPFDSVSYTF
TRBJ2-5	TRBV5-5	-	-	TGTGCCAGCAGCTTAAACGGACCTCTCAACCAAGAGACCCAGTACTTC	CASSLNGPLNQETQYF
TRBJ2-1	TRBV9	-	-	TGTGCCAGCAGCGCCGGGACTTTTAAGTACAATGAGCAGTTCTTC	CASSAGTFKYNEQFF